This T cell receptor (beta chain) was recorded in a study of blood T cells in healthy people across ages. Trimming shortened V by 5 bases and J by 7 bases, and 6 bases separated the two germline ends. The CDR3 contains 10 residues. Per the germline V gene, CDR1 is SQVTM and CDR2 is ANQGSEA. Turning to this clonotype: The antigen is not known.

The study's findings and limits: Long-lived and aged donors differed, with more naive CD4+ cells and higher diversity in the long-lived.

Samples had at least 6.5 million PBMCs isolated from them. It was with a sample-barcoded 5' primer and a J-beta primer mix that a second PCR of roughly 6 to 11 cycles was run. One entry per CDR3 protein, called by TCRdb with MiXCR from the 5' RACE reads. The data hold about 1.1 million distinct CDR3 sequences, with roughly two fifths observed a single time. The chain recombines TRBV29-1 with TRBJ2-1; no firm D call. The origin of this receptor is a man aged 18 to 30 in good health. The specimen was blood. The CDR3 region is CSVRGNEQFF. Here the CDR3 DNA reads TGCAGCGTTCGAGGAAATGAGCAGTTCTTC.